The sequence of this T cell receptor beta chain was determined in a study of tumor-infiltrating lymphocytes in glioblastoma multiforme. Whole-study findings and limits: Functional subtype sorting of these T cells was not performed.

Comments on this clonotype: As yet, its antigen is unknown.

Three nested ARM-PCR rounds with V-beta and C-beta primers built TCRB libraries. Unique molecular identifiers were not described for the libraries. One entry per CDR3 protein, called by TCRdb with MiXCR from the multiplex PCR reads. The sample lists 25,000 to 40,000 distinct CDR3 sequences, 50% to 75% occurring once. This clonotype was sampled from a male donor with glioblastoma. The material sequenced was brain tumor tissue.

CDR3 nucleotide sequence: TGTGCCAGCAGTCTACTAAGGGGTAATTCACCCCTCCACTTT. It is translated as CASSLLRGNSPLHF. The chain has TRBV2 and TRBJ1-6, with D possibly matching TRBD1 (5 bases). V lost 5 bases and J lost 6, with 11 bases in between. Germline V gene data show CDR1 as SNHLY and CDR2 as FYNNEI. The CDR3 spans 14 residues.